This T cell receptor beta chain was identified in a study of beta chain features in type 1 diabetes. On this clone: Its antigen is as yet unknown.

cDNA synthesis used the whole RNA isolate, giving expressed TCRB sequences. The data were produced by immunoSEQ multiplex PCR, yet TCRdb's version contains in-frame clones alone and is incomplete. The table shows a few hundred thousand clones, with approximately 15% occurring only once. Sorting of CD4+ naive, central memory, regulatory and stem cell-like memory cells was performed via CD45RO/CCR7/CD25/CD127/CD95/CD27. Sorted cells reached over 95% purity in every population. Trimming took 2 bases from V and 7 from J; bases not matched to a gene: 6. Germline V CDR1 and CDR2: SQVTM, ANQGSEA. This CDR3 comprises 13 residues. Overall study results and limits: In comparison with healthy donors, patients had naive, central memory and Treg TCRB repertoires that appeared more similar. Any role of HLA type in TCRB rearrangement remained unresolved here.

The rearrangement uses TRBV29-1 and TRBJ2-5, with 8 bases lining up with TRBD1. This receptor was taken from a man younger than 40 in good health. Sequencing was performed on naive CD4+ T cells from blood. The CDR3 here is CSVEWDRYRTQYF. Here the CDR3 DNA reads TGCAGCGTTGAATGGGACAGGTACCGGACCCAGTACTTC. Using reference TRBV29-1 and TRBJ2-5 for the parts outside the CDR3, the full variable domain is SAVISQKPSRDICQRGTSLTIQCQVDSQVTMMFWYRQQPGQSLTLIATANQGSEATYESGFVIDKFPISRPNLTFSTLTVSNMSPEDSSIYLCSVEWDRYRTQYFGPGTRLLVL.